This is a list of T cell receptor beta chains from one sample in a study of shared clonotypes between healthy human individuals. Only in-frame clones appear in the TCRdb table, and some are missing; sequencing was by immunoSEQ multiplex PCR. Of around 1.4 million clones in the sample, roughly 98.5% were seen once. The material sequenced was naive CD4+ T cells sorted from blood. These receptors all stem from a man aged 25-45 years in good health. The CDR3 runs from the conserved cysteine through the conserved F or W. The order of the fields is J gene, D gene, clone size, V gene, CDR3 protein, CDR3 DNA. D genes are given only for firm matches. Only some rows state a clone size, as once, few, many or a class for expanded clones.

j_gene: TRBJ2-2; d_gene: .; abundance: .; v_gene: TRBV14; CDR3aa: CASSQDLIGELFF; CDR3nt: TGTGCCAGCAGCCAAGATCTTATCGGGGAGCTGTTTTTT
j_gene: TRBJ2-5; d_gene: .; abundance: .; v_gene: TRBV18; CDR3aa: CASSPRGQETQYF; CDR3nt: TGTGCCAGCTCACCCAGGGGCCAAGAGACCCAGTACTTC
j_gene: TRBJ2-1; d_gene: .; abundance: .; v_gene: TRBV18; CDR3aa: CASSSGAYNEQFF; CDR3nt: TGTGCCAGCTCGTCCGGTGCCTACAATGAGCAGTTCTTC
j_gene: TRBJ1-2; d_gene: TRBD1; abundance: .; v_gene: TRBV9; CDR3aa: CASSVAPRQGTYGYTF; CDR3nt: TGTGCCAGCAGCGTAGCCCCTCGACAGGGGACCTATGGCTACACCTTC
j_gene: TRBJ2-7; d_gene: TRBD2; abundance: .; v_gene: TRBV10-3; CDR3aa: CAVHSGRDSYEQYF; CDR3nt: TGTGCCGTCCATAGCGGGAGAGATTCCTACGAGCAGTACTTC
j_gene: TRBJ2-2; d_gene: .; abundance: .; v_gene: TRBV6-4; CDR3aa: CASSRSVNTGELFF; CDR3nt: TGTGCCAGCAGTCGGTCGGTGAACACCGGGGAGCTGTTTTTT
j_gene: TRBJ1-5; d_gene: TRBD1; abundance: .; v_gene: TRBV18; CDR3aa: CASSKGQGNQPQHF; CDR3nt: TGTGCCAGCTCAAAGGGACAGGGGAATCAGCCCCAGCATTTT
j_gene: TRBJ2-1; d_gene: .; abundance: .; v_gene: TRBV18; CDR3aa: CASSPITGSLNHEQFF; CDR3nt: TGTGCCAGCTCACCCATTACAGGGAGCCTTAATCATGAGCAGTTCTTC
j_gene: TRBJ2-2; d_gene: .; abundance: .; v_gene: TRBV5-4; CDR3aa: CASSLGPGRNTGELFF; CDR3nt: TGTGCCAGCAGCTTGGGTCCGGGAAGGAACACCGGGGAGCTGTTTTTT
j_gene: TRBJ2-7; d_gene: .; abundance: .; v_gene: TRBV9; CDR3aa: CASSVAPALGPSYEQYF; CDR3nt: TGTGCCAGCAGCGTAGCTCCCGCTTTAGGACCCTCCTACGAGCAGTACTTC
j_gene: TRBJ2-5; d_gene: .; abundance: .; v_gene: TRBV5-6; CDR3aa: CASTADQGYGETQYF; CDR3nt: TGTGCCAGCACGGCGGATCAGGGCTATGGAGAGACCCAGTACTTC
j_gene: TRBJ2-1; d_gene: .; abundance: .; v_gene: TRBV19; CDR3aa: CASSPGRTVSPYNEQFF; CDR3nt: TGTGCCAGTAGTCCTGGAAGAACAGTTTCCCCCTACAATGAGCAGTTCTTC
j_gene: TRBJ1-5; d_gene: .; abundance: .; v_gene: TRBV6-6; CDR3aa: CASTNWGGNQPQHF; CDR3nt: TGTGCCAGCACTAACTGGGGTGGCAATCAGCCCCAGCATTTT
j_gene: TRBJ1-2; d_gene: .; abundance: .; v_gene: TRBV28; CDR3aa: CASAGVPRGYTF; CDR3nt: TGTGCCAGCGCAGGGGTGCCTCGTGGCTACACCTTC
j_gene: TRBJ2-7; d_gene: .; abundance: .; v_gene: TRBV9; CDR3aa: CASSVDLASYEQYF; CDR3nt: TGTGCCAGCAGCGTAGATCTAGCGTCTTACGAGCAGTACTTC
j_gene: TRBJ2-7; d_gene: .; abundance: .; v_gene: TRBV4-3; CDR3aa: CASSQEAGINSYEQYF; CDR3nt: TGCGCCAGCAGCCAAGAGGCCGGGATCAACTCCTACGAGCAGTACTTC
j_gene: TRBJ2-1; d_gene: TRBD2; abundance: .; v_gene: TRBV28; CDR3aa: CASSSSAAGGPYEQFF; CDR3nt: TGTGCCAGCAGTTCCTCTGCTGCGGGAGGGCCTTATGAGCAGTTCTTC
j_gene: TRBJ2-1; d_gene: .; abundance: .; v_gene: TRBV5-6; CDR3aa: CASSFRALSSYNEQFF; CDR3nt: TGTGCCAGCAGCTTTCGGGCTCTTAGCTCCTACAATGAGCAGTTCTTC
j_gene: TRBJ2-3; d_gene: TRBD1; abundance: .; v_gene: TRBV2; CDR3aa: CASSGQGMQYF; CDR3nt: TGTGCCAGCAGCGGACAGGGTATGCAGTATTTT
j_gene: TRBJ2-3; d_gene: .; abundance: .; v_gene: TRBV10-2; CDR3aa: CASSESLARADTQYF; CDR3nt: TGCGCCAGCAGTGAAAGCCTAGCCCGCGCAGATACGCAGTATTTT
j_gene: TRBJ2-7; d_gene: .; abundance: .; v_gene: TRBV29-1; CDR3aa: CSVVASPYEQYF; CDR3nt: TGCAGCGTTGTTGCATCCCCATACGAGCAGTACTTC
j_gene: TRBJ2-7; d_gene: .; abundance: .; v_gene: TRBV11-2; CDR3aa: CASSFSDRRGEQYF; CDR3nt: TGTGCCAGCAGCTTCAGTGACAGGAGGGGCGAGCAGTACTTC
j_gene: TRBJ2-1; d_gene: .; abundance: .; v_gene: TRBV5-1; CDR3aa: CASSPGASNEQFF; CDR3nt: TGCGCCAGCAGTCCGGGGGCGTCAAACGAGCAGTTCTTC
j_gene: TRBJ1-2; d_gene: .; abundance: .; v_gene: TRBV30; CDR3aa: CAWRPGPRSYTF; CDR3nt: TGTGCCTGGAGGCCCGGGCCTCGTTCCTACACCTTC
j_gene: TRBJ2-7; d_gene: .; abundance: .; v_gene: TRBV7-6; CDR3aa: CASSRPERSYEQYF; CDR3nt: TGTGCCAGCAGCCGTCCCGAGAGGTCCTACGAGCAGTACTTC
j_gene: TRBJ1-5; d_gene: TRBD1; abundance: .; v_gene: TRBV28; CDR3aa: CASSISGTGGDQPQHF; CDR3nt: TGTGCCAGCAGCATTTCCGGGACAGGGGGCGATCAGCCCCAGCATTTT
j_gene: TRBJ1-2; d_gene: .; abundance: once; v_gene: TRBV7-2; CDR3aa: CASSLGARDYGYTF; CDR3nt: TGTGCCAGCAGCTTAGGGGCCAGGGACTATGGCTACACCTTC
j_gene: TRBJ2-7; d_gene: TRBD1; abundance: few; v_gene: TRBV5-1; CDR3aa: CASSPTGTGTYEQYF; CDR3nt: TGCGCCAGCAGCCCTACCGGGACAGGGACCTACGAGCAGTACTTC
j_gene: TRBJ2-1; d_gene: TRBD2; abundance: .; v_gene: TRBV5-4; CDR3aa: CASSPAAGVGSSYNEQFF; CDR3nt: TGTGCCAGCAGCCCAGCGGCGGGAGTCGGGAGCTCCTACAATGAGCAGTTCTTC
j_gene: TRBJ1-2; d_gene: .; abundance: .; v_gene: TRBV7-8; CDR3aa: CASSLGHPYYGYTF; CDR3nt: TGTGCCAGCAGCTTGGGACATCCGTATTATGGCTACACCTTC
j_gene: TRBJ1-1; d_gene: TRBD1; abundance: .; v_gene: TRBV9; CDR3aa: CASSVTGGMDTEAFF; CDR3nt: TGTGCCAGCAGCGTCACAGGGGGAATGGACACTGAAGCTTTCTTT
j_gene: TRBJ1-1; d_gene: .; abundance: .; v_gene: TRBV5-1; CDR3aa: CASSLQGDITEAFF; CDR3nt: TGCGCCAGCAGCTTGCAGGGTGATATCACTGAAGCTTTCTTT
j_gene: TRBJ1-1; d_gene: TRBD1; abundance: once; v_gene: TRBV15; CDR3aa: CATSRDRGGTEAFF; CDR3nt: TGTGCCACCAGCAGGGACAGGGGCGGCACTGAAGCTTTCTTT
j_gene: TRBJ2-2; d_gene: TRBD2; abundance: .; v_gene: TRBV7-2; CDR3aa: CASSRGLAGVPGELFF; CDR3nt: TGTGCCAGCAGCAGAGGACTAGCGGGAGTTCCCGGGGAGCTGTTTTTT
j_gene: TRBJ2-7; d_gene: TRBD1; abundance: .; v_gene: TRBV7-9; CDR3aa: CASSGDRASWHEQYF; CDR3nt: TGTGCCAGTTCGGGGGACAGGGCCTCCTGGCACGAGCAGTACTTC
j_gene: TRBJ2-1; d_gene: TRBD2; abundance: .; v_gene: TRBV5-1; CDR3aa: CASSTGGVAGGYNEQFF; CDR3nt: TGCGCCAGCAGCACTGGGGGAGTAGCGGGAGGCTACAATGAGCAGTTCTTC
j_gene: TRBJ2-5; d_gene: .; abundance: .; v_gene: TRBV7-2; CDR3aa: CASSLVITQETQYF; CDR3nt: TGTGCCAGCAGCTTAGTAATCACCCAAGAGACCCAGTACTTC
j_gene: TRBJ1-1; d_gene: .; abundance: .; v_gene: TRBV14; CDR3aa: CASSHNRRAEAFF; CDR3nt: TGTGCCAGCAGCCACAACAGGAGAGCTGAAGCTTTCTTT
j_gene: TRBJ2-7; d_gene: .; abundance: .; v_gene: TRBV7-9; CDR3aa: CASSLGGRRGTHEQYF; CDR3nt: TGTGCCAGCAGCTTAGGGGGGCGCAGAGGAACCCACGAGCAGTACTTC
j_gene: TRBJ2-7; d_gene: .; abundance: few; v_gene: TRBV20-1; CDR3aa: CSAIRVGEQYF; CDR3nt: TGCAGTGCTATTAGAGTCGGGGAGCAGTACTTC
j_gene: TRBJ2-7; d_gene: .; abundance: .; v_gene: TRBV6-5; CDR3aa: CASSAGYEQYF; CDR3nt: TGTGCCAGCAGTGCAGGCTACGAGCAGTACTTC
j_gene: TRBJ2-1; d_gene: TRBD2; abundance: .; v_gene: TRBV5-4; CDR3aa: CASSLQGLVNEQFF; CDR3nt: TGTGCCAGCAGCTTGCAGGGACTAGTTAATGAGCAGTTCTTC
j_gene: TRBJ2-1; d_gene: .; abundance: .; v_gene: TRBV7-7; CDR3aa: CASSPNRGTRSYNEQFF; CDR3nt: TGTGCCAGCAGCCCAAATAGGGGGACACGATCCTACAATGAGCAGTTCTTC
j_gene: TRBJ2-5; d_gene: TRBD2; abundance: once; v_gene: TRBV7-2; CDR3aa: CASSSPGGWETQYF; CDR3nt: TGTGCCAGCAGCTCCCCCGGGGGGTGGGAGACCCAGTACTTC
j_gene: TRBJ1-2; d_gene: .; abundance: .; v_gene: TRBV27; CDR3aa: CASSRGASGYTF; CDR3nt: TGTGCCAGCAGTCGAGGGGCCAGTGGCTACACCTTC